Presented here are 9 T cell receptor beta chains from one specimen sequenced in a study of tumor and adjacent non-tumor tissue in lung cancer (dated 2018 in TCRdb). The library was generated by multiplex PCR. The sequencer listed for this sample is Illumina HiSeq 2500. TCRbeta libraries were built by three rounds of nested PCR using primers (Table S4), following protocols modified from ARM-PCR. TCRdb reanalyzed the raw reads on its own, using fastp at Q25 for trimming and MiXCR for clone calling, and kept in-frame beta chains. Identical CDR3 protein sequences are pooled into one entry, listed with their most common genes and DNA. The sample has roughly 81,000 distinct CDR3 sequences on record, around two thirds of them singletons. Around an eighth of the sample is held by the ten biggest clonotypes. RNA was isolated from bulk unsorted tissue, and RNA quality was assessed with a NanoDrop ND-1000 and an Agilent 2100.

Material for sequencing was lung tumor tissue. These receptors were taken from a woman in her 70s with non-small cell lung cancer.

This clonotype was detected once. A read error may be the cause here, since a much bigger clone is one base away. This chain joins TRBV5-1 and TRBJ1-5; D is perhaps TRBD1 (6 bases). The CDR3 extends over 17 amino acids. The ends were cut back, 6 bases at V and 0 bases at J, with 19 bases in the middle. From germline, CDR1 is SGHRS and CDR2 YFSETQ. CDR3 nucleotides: TGCGCCAGCAACTCTGAGGGGGGTACCTATAGCAATCAGCCCCAGCATTTT. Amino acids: CASNSEGGTYSNQPQHF.

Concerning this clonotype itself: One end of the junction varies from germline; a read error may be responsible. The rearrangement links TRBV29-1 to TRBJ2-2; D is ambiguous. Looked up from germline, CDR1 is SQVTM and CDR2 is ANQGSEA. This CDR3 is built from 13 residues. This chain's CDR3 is CSVGVLNIGELFF. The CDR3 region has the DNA TGCAGCGTTGGAGTGTTGAACATCGGGGAGCTGTTTTTT.

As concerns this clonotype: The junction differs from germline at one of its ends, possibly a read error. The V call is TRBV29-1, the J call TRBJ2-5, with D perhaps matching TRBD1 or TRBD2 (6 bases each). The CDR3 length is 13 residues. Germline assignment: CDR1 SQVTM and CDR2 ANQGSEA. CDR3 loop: CCVGTGRKWTQYF. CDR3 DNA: TGCTGCGTCGGAACAGGGAGGAAATGGACCCAGTACTTC.

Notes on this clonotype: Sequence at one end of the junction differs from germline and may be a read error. The CDR3 reads CVSSFPRGRGTGELFF. CDR3 bases: TGTGTCAGCAGCTTCCCCAGGGGGCGAGGCACCGGGGAGCTGTTTTTT. The gene calls are TRBV7-9 and TRBJ2-2; TRBD1 agrees at 8 bases. The CDR3 contains 16 residues. Germline values: CDR1 SEHNR, CDR2 FQNEAQ (reference sequence).

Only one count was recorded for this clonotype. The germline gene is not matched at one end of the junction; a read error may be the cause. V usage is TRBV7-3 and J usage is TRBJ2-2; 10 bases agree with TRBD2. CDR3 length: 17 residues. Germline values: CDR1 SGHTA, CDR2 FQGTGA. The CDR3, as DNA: TGTGCCAGTAGCTTAACCCCTAGCGGGAGAAACACCGGGGAGCTGTATTTT. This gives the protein CASSLTPSGRNTGELYF.

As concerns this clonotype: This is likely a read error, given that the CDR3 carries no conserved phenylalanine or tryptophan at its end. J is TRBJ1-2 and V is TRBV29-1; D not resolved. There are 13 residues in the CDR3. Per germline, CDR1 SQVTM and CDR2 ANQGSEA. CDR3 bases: TGCAGCGTCGAAGATCAAGGGCAGAGGGGCTACACCCTC. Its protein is CSVEDQGQRGYTL.

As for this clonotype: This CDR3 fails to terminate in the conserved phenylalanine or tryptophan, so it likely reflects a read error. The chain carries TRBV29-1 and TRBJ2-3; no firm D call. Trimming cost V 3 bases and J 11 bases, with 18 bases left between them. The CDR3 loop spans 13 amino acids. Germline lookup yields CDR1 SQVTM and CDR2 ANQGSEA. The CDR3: CSVDEAYSDMQYY. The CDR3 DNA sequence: TGCAGCGTTGATGAAGCATACTCAGACATGCAGTATTAT.

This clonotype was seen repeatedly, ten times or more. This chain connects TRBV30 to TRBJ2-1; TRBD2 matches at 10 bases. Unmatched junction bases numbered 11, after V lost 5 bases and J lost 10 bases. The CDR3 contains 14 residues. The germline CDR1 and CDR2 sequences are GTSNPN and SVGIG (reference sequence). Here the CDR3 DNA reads TGTGCCTGGCGGAGAGCGGGGGGGGTCGAAGAGCAGTTCTTC. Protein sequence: CAWRRAGGVEEQFF.

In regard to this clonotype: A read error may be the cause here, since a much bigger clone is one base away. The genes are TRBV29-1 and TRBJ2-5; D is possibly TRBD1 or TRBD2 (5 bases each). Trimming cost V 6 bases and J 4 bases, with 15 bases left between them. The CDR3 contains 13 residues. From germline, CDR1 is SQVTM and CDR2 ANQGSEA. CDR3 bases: TGCAGCGTCGACAGTGAGGGAGCAGAGACCCAGTACTTC. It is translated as CSVDSEGAETQYF. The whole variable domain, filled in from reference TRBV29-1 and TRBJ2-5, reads SAVISQKPSRDICQRGTSLTIQCQVDSQVTMMFWYRQQPGQSLTLIATANQGSEATYESGFVIDKFPISRPNLTFSTLTVSNMSPEDSSIYLCSVDSEGAETQYFGPGTRLLVL.